This TCR beta chain was found in a study of blood T cell repertoires in COVID-19. The overall study: From the United States, Italy and Spain came samples of acute and convalescent COVID-19.

The CDR3 is 16 residues long. The germline V gene encodes CDR1 LNHDA and CDR2 SQIVND (reference sequence). Losses at the gene ends were 5 bases for V and 6 bases for J; bases not matched to a gene: 11. Enrolled through a virtual design, the participants were between roughly 18 and 90 years of age and came from 24 US areas. Assignment of participants to cohorts was predicated upon participant-reported clinical history. Profiling relied on immunoSEQ multiplex PCR, and the TCRdb table lists in-frame clones only, not all of them. The sample carries some 150,000 clones, around four fifths recorded once. Sequencing used PBMCs or T cells enriched from blood (not recorded which). V usage is TRBV19 and J usage is TRBJ2-3; 10 bases align to TRBD2. The clonotype was recovered from a woman in her forties or fifties in a cohort exposed to, infected with or recovered from COVID-19 (not recorded which). The CDR3 sequence: CASSPRTSGARDTQYF. The CDR3 DNA follows: TGTGCCAGTAGTCCCAGGACTAGCGGAGCTAGGGATACGCAGTATTTT.